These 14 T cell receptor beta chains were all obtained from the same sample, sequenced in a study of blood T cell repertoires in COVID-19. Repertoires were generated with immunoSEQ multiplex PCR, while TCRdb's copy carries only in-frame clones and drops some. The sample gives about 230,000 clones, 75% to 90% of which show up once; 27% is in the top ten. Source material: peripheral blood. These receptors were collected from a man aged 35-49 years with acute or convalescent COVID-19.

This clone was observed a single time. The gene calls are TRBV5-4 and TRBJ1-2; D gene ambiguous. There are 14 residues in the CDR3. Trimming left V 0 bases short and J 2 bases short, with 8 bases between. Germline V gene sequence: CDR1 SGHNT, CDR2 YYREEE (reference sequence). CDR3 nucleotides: TGTGCCAGCAGCTTGGACGAGGAGAACTATGGCTACACCTTC. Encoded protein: CASSLDEENYGYTF.

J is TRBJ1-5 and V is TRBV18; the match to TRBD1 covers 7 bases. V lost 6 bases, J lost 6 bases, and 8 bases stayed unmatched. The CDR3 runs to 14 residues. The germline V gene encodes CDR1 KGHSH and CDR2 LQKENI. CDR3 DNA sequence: TGTGCCAGCTCCCTTGACAGGGACGGTCAGCCCCAGCATTTT. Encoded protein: CASSLDRDGQPQHF. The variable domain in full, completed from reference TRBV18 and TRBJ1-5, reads NAGVMQNPRHLVRRRGQEARLRCSPMKGHSHVYWYRQLPEEGLKFMVYLQKENIIDESGMPKERFSAEFPKEGPSILRIQQVVRGDSAAYFCASSLDRDGQPQHFGDGTRLSIL.

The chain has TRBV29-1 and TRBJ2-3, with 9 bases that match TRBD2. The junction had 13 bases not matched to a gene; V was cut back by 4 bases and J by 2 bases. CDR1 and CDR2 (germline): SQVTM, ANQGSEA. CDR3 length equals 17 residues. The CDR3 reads CSVALAGESSNTDTQYF. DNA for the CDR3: TGCAGCGTTGCTTTAGCGGGAGAATCCTCTAACACAGATACGCAGTATTTT.

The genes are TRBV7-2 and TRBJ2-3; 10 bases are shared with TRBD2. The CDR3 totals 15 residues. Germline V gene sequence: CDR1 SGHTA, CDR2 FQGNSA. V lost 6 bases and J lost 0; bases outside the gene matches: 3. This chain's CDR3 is CASSEGLASTDTQYF. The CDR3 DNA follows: TGTGCCAGCAGTGAGGGACTAGCGAGCACAGATACGCAGTATTTT. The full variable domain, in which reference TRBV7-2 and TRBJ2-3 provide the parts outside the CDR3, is GAGVSQSPSNKVTEKGKDVELRCDPISGHTALYWYRQSLGQGLEFLIYFQGNSAPDKSGLPSDRFSAERTGGSVSTLTIQRTQQEDSAVYLCASSEGLASTDTQYFGPGTRLTVL.

For the CDR3, the DNA is TGTGCCAGCACCGAATCGCTAGCGACGAACGAGCAGTACTTC. Protein sequence: CASTESLATNEQYF. The chain is built from TRBV6-6 and TRBJ2-7, with D possibly matching TRBD2 (6 bases). The CDR3 is 14 residues long. Germline CDR1 is MNHNY and CDR2 is SVGAGI (reference sequence). V was pared by 7 bases and J by 5 bases, with 18 bases between.

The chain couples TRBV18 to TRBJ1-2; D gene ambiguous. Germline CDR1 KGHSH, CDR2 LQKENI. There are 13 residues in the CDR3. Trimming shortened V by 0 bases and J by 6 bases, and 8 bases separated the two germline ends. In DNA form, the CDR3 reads TGTGCCAGCTCACCACCCTCGAGGGATGGCTACACCTTC. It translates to CASSPPSRDGYTF. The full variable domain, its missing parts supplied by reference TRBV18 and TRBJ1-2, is NAGVMQNPRHLVRRRGQEARLRCSPMKGHSHVYWYRQLPEEGLKFMVYLQKENIIDESGMPKERFSAEFPKEGPSILRIQQVVRGDSAAYFCASSPPSRDGYTFGSGTRLTVV.

In DNA, the CDR3 is TGTGCCAGCAGTCCATTTACGGGCCCGGGGAATGAGCAGTTCTTC. Amino acid sequence: CASSPFTGPGNEQFF. This chain joins TRBV6-6 and TRBJ2-1, with D possibly TRBD2 on 5 matching bases. In germline, CDR1 is MNHNY, CDR2 SVGAGI (reference sequence). Trimming pared 5 bases from V and 7 bases from J, leaving 18 bases between. The CDR3 has 15 amino acids.

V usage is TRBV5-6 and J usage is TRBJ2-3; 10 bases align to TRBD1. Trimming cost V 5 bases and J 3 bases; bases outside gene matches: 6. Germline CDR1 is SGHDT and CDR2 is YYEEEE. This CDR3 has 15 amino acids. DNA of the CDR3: TGTGCCAGCAGGGGACAGGGGATCGGGACAGATACGCAGTATTTT. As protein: CASRGQGIGTDTQYF.

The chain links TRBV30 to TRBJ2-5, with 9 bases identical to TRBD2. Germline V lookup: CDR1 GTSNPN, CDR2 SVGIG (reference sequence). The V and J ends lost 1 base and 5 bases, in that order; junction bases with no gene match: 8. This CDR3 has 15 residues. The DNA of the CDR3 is TGTGCCTGGAGTGCGCTAGCGGGGCTCGGCGAGACCCAGTACTTC. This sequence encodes CAWSALAGLGETQYF.

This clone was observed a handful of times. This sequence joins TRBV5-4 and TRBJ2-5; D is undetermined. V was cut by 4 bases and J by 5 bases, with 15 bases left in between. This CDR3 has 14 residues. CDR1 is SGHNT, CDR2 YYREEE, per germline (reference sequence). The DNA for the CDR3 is TGTGCCAGCAGCCCGGCTGGCGGTGGGGAGACCCAGTACTTC. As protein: CASSPAGGGETQYF.

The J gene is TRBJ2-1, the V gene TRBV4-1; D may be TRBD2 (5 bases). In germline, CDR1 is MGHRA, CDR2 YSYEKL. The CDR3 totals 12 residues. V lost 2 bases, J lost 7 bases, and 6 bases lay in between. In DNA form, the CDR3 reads TGCGCCAGCAGCCAAACTAGTAATGAGCAGTTCTTC. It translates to CASSQTSNEQFF.

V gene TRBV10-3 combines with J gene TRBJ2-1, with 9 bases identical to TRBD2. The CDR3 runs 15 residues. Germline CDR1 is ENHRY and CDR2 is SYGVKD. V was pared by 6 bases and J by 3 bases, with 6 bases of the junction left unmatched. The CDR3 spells CAISPLAGDYNEQFF. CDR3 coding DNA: TGTGCCATCAGCCCCTTAGCGGGAGACTACAATGAGCAGTTCTTC.

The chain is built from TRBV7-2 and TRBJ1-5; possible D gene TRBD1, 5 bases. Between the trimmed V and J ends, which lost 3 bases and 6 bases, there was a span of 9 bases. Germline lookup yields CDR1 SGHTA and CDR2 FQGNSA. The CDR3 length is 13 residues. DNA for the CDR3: TGTGCCAGCAGCTTTAGCCAGGGTCAGCCCCAGCATTTT. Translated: CASSFSQGQPQHF.

The CDR3 nucleotides read TGTGCCAGCAGTGGAAGACAGGGGGCATCCTACGAGCAGTACTTC. Residues: CASSGRQGASYEQYF. This chain connects TRBV2 to TRBJ2-7; 10 bases map to TRBD1. The CDR3 covers 15 residues. Germline values: CDR1 SNHLY, CDR2 FYNNEI. Trimming removed 4 bases from V and 1 base from J; junction bases left unmatched: 4. Based on the CDR3 plus reference TRBV2 and TRBJ2-7, the full variable domain is EPEVTQTPSHQVTQMGQEVILRCVPISNHLYFYWYRQILGQKVEFLVSFYNNEISEKSEIFDDQFSVERPDGSNFTLKIRSTKLEDSAMYFCASSGRQGASYEQYFGPGTRLTVT.